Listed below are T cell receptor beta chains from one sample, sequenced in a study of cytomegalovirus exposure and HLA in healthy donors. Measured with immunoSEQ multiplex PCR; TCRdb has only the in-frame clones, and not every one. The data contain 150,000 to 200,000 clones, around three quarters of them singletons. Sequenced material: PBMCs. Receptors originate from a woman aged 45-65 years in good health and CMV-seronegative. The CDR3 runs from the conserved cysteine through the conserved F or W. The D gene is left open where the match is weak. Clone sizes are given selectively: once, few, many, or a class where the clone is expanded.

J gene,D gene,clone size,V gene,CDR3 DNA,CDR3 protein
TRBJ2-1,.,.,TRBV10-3,TGTGCCATCGGCGGACAGGGTGGGGGGGGAATTAACAATGAGCAGTTCTTC,CAIGGQGGGGINNEQFF
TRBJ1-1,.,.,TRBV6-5,TGTGCCAGCAGGGAAGACAGAAATACTGAAGCTTTCTTT,CASREDRNTEAFF
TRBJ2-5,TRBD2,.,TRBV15,TGTGCCACCAGCCCCCGGGGTGCGGGGGGGATCCAAGAGACCCAGTACTTC,CATSPRGAGGIQETQYF
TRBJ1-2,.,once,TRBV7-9,TGTGCCAGCAGCTTATTCCGGGCAGGGGCGAACTATGGCTACACCTTC,CASSLFRAGANYGYTF
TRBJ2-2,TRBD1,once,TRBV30,TGTGCCTGGAGTGTACTTGGGACAGGGGTATGGGGGGAGCTGTTTTTT,CAWSVLGTGVWGELFF
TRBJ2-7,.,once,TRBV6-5,TGTGCCAGCAGCCAGGTACTAGAAGGCGAGCAGTACTTC,CASSQVLEGEQYF
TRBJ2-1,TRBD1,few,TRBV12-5,TGTGCTAGTGTGGACAGGGACAATGAGCAGTTCTTC,CASVDRDNEQFF
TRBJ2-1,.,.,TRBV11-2,TGTGCCAGCAGCTTAGACGGCGGAGTAGACAATGAGCAGTTCTTC,CASSLDGGVDNEQFF
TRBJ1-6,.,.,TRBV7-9,TGTTCCAGCATCACAGGGACCTATAATTCACCCCTCCACTTT,CSSITGTYNSPLHF
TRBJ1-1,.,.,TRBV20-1,TGCAGTGTGGGGGCGGGCGCGGCTTTCTTT,CSVGAGAAFF
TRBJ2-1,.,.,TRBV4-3,TGCGCCAGCAGCCAAGATTTACTCCGGGGACTCTTACTCAATGGGGAGTTCTTC,CASSQDLLRGLLLNGEFF
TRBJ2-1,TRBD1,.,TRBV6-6,TGTGCCAGCAGGGAATCCGGGACAGGGTTCAATGAGCAGTTCTTC,CASRESGTGFNEQFF
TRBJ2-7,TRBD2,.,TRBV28,TGTGCCAGCAGTTTCCGGGGACTAGCGGAGCAGTACTTC,CASSFRGLAEQYF
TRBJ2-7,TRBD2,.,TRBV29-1,TGCAGCGTTGAAGAATACTCAAGAGGGACACTAGCGGGATCCTACGAGCAGTACTTC,CSVEEYSRGTLAGSYEQYF
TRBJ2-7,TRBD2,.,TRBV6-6,TGTGCCAGCAGTTTCCCGGGCGGGAGCTTATACGAGCAGTACTTC,CASSFPGGSLYEQYF
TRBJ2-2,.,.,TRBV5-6,TGTGCCAGCAGCTTGATCCAGGGCGAAGAATCCGGGGAGCTGTTTTTT,CASSLIQGEESGELFF
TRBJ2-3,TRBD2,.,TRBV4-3,TGCGCCAGCAGCCAAGATCGAGGGTCTAGCGGGAGCACAGATACGCAGTATTTT,CASSQDRGSSGSTDTQYF
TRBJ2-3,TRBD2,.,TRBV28,TGTGCCAGCAGGCAAAGACTAGCGGGGACGTGGACAGATACGCAGTATTTT,CASRQRLAGTWTDTQYF
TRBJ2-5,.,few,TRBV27,TGTGCCAGCCGAGGGACACTGGGGACGGAGACCCAGTACTTC,CASRGTLGTETQYF
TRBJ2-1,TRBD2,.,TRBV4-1,TGCGCCAGCAGCCAAGATCCTAGCGGGAGCTCCTACAATGAGCAGTTCTTC,CASSQDPSGSSYNEQFF
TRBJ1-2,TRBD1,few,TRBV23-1,TGCGCCAGCAGTCCCCGGGACAGGGAAGTTGGCTACACCTTC,CASSPRDREVGYTF
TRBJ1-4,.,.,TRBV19,TGTGCCAGTAGTATAGGTGAGATGAATGGAAAACTGTTTTTT,CASSIGEMNGKLFF
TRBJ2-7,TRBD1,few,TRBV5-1,TGCGCCAGCAGCCTGGGACAGGGGGCGAGCGAGCAGTACTTC,CASSLGQGASEQYF
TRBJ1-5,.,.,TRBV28,TGTGCCAGCAGTCGGGACAATAGCAATCAGCCCCAGCATTTT,CASSRDNSNQPQHF
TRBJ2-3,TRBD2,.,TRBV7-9,TGTGCCAGCAGCCCTAGCGGGTCCCCAGATACGCAGTATTTT,CASSPSGSPDTQYF
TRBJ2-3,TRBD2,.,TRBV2,TGTGCCAGCCCCATTGTACTAGCGGGAAACGGAGCAGATACGCAGTATTTT,CASPIVLAGNGADTQYF
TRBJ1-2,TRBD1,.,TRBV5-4,TGTGCCAGCAGCTGGGGACAGCGAAACTATGGCTACACCTTC,CASSWGQRNYGYTF
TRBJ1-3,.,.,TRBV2,TGTGCCAGCAGTGAAGCCAGGCTCTCTGGAAACACCATATATTTT,CASSEARLSGNTIYF
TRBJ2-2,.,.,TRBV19,TGTGCCAGTAGTATTAAGCTCATTAAACCTACCGGGGAGCTGTTTTTT,CASSIKLIKPTGELFF
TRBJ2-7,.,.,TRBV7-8,TGTGCCAGCAGCTTAGCTGGACAGTCCTACGAGCAGTACTTC,CASSLAGQSYEQYF
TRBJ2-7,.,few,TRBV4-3,TGCGCCAGCAGCCAAGATGGCGGGGGCGGCTCCTACGAGCAGTACTTC,CASSQDGGGGSYEQYF
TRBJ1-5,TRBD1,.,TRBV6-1,TGTGCCAGCAGTGAAGCTATCCCTTTCCGGGACAGGGTCGGGCGTAATCAGCCCCAGCATTTT,CASSEAIPFRDRVGRNQPQHF
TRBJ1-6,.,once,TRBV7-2,TGTGCCAGCAGCTTTCGGGAAAATTCACCCCTCCACTTT,CASSFRENSPLHF
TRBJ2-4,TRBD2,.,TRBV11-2,TGTGCCAGCAGCTTGATGGGAGGGCCCTACATTCAGTACTTC,CASSLMGGPYIQYF
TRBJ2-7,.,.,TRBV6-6,TGTGCCAGCAGCCGGGACTCTATCTACGAGCAGTACTTC,CASSRDSIYEQYF
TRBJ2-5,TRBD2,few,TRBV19,TGTGCCAGTAGTATCCCCGGGGGGAGGGCCGGCGAGACCCAGTACTTC,CASSIPGGRAGETQYF
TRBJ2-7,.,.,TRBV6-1,TGTGCCAGCAGTGAGGGGGGTACCTACGAGCAGTACTTC,CASSEGGTYEQYF
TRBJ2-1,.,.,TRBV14,TGTGCCAGCAGCCCGCGACAAGGTACTTACAATGAGCAGTTCTTC,CASSPRQGTYNEQFF
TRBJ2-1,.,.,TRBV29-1,TGCAGCGTTGGCGGGAACTACAATGAGCAGTTCTTC,CSVGGNYNEQFF
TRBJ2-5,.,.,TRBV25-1,TGTGCCAGTAGAACCTGGGGGGTAGAGACCCAGTACTTC,CASRTWGVETQYF
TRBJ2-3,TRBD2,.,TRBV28,TGTGCCAGCAGTCCCCTCGGGGGAGGGGTGGATACGCAGTATTTT,CASSPLGGGVDTQYF
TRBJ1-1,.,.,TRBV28,TGTGCCAGCAGTCCTTCTTGGAACACTGAAGCTTTCTTT,CASSPSWNTEAFF
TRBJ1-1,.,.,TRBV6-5,TGTGCCAGCAGGTGGGGAGAGACTGAAGCTTTCTTT,CASRWGETEAFF
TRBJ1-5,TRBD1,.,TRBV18,TGTGCCAGCTCACAGGGGCAGGGGGCGCAGCCCCAGCATTTT,CASSQGQGAQPQHF
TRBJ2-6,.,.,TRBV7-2,TGTGCCAGCAGCTTAGTATCGTCCGGGGCCAACGTCCTGACTTTC,CASSLVSSGANVLTF
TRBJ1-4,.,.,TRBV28,TGTGCCAGCATCCCCGGGAAGCTCCATAGTGAAAAACTGTTTTTT,CASIPGKLHSEKLFF
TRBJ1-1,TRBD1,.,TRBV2,TGTGCCAGCAGCGCCGGGACAGGCTTGAACACTGAAGCTTTCTTT,CASSAGTGLNTEAFF
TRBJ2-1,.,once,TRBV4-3,TGCGCCAGCAGCCCTCAATATCCGGAGGGGGGGGTCAATGAGCAGTTCTTC,CASSPQYPEGGVNEQFF
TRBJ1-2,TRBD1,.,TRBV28,TGTGCCAGCAGTTTATCGAGGGGGCTTTACTATGGCTACACCTTC,CASSLSRGLYYGYTF
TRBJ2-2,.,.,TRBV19,TGTGCCAGTAGTATAGGGACTACATCCGGGGAGCTGTTTTTT,CASSIGTTSGELFF
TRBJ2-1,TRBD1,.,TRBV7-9,TGTGCCAGCAGCTTGCGACAGGGAGAGCACAATGAGCAGTTCTTC,CASSLRQGEHNEQFF
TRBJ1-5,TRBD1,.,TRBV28,TGTGCCAGCAGTTTGAGTGGCGGACAGGGAGGGCAGCCCCAGCATTTT,CASSLSGGQGGQPQHF
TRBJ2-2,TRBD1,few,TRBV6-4,TGTGCCAGCAGCTCCGACAGGGTTGGCGGGGAGCTGTTTTTT,CASSSDRVGGELFF
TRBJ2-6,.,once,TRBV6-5,TGTGCCAGCAGTCGAGGGGGTTCTGGGGCCAACGTCCTGACTTTC,CASSRGGSGANVLTF
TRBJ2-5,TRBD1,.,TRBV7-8,TGTGCCAGCAGCTCGACTAAGACCCGGGACAGGAGGGCGTCGGAGACCCAGTACTTC,CASSSTKTRDRRASETQYF
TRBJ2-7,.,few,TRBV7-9,TGTGCCAGCAGCCTCCTGGGGGGACGGTCGGACTACGAGCAGTACTTC,CASSLLGGRSDYEQYF
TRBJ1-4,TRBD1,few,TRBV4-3,TGCGCCAGCAGCCCGGGACAGGGGGATGGTGAAAAACTGTTTTTT,CASSPGQGDGEKLFF